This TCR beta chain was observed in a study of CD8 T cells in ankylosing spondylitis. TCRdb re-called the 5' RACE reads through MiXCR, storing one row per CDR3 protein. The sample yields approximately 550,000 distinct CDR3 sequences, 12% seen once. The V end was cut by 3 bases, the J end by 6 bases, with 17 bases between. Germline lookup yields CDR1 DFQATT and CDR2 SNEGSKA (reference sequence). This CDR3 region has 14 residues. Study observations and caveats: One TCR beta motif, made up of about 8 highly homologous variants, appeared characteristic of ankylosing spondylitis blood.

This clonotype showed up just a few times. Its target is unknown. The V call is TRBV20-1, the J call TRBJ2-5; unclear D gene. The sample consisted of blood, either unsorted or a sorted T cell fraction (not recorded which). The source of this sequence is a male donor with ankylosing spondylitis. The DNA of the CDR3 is TGCAGTGCTAGTTCCATAAGCCTCAGGAAGACCCAGTACTTC. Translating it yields CSASSISLRKTQYF.